The clone carrying this T cell receptor beta chain is a singleton in its sample. V was shortened by 2 bases and J by 0 bases, with 17 bases between the two germline ends. CDR1 is SGHDT and CDR2 is YYEEEE in the germline V gene. The CDR3 spans 17 residues. The data are from a study of blood T cell repertoires in COVID-19. Whole-study context: Acute and convalescent COVID-19 specimens originated in the United States, Italy and Spain. Nucleic acid was either cDNA or gDNA, and it came from T cells, B-cell-depleted T cells, or PBMCs.

Authors' methods: Scientists estimated how many nucleated cells there were by amplifying reference gene primers. Libraries were prepared by immunoSEQ multiplex PCR; TCRdb keeps only in-frame clonotypes and omits some of them. The DNA gave D and trimming, while V, J and clone size come from that table. The data show 100,000 to 150,000 clones, about 80% seen once. The gene calls are TRBV5-6 and TRBJ1-2; no definite D call. The origin of this receptor is a woman aged 50 to 65 with acute or convalescent COVID-19. Specimen: peripheral blood. This CDR3 reads CASSFGQTRLTNYGYTF. In DNA form, the CDR3 reads TGTGCCAGCAGCTTTGGGCAAACTAGATTAACTAACTATGGCTACACCTTC.